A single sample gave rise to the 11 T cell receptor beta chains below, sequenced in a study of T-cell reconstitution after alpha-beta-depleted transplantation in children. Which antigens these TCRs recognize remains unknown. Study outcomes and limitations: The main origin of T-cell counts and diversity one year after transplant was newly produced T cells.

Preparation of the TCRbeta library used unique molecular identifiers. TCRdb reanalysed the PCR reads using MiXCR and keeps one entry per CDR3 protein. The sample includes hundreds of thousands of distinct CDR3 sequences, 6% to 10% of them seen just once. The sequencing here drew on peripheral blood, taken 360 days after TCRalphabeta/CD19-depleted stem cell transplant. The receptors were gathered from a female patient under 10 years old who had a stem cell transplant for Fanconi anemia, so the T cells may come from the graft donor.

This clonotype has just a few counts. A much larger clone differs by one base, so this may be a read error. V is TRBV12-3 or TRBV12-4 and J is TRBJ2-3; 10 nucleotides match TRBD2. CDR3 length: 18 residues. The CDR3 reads CTSSLGLAGARFTDTQYF. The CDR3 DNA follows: TGTACCAGCAGTTTAGGGCTAGCGGGGGCCCGATTCACAGATACGCAGTATTTT.

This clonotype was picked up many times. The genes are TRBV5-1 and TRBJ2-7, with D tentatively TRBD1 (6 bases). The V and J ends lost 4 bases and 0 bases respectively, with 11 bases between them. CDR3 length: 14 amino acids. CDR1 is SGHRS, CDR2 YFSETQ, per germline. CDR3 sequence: CASSAQGSSYEQYF. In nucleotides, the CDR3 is TGCGCCAGCAGCGCCCAGGGGTCCTCCTACGAGCAGTACTTC.

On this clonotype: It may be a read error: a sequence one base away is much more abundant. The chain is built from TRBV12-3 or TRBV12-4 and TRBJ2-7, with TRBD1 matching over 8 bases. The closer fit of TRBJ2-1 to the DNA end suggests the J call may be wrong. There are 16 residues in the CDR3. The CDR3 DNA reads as TGTGCCAGCAGCAAATCCGGGACAGGATGGATACTCGAGCAGTTCTTC. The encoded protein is CASSKSGTGWILEQFF.

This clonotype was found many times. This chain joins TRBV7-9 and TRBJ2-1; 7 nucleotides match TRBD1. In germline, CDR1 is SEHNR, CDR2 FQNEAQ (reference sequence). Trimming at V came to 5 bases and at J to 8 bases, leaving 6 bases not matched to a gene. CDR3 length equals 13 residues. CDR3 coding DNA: TGTGCCAGCAGCATGACAGGGCCGGATGAGCAGTTCTTC. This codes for CASSMTGPDEQFF.

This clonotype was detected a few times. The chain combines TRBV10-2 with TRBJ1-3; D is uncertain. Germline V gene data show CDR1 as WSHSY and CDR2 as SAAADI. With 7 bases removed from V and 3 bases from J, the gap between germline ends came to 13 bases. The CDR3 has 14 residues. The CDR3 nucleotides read TGCGCCAGCACCGGCGGGGAGAATGGAAACACCATATATTTT. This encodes CASTGGENGNTIYF.

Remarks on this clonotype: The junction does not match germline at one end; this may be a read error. CDR3 in amino acids: CASSQGNPRSGNTMYF. CDR3 sequence (DNA): TGTGCCAGCAGCCAAGGAAATCCCCGCTCTGGAAACACCATGTATTTT. The chain links TRBV3-1 to TRBJ1-3; D not certain. CDR3 length: 16 residues. Germline V gene data show CDR1 as LGHDT and CDR2 as YNNKEL (reference sequence).

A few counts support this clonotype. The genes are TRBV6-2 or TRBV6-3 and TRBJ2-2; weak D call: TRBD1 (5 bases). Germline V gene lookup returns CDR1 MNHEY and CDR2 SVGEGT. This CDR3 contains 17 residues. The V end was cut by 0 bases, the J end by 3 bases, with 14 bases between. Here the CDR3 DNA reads TGTGCCAGCAGTTACTCGGCGTACAGGAATTACACCGGGGAGCTGTTTTTT. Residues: CASSYSAYRNYTGELFF.

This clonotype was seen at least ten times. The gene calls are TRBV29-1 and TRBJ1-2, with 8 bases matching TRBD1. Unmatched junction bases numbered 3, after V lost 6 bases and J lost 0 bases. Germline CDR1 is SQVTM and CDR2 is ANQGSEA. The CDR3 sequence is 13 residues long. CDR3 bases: TGCAGCGTGATCAGGGGGCCTAACTATGGCTACACCTTC. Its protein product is CSVIRGPNYGYTF.

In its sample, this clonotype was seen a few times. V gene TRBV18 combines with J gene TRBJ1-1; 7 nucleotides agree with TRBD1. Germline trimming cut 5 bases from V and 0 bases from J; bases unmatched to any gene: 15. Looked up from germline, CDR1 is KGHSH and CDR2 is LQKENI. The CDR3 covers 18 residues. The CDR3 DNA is TGTGCCAGCTCAGATCACGGACAGGTTAGACCCATGAACACTGAAGCTTTCTTT. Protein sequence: CASSDHGQVRPMNTEAFF.

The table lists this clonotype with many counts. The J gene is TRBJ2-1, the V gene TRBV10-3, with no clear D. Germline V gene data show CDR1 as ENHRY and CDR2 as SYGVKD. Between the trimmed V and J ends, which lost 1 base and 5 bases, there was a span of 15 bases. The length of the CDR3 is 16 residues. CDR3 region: CAISEFDRVLDNEQFF. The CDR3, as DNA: TGTGCCATCAGTGAGTTTGATCGGGTTCTAGACAATGAGCAGTTCTTC.

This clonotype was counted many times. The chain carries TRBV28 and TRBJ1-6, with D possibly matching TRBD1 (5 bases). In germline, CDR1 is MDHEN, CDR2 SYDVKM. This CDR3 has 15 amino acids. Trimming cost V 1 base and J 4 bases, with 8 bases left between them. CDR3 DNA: TGTGCCAGCAGTTTATCCGCAGGGTATAATTCACCCCTCCACTTT. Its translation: CASSLSAGYNSPLHF.